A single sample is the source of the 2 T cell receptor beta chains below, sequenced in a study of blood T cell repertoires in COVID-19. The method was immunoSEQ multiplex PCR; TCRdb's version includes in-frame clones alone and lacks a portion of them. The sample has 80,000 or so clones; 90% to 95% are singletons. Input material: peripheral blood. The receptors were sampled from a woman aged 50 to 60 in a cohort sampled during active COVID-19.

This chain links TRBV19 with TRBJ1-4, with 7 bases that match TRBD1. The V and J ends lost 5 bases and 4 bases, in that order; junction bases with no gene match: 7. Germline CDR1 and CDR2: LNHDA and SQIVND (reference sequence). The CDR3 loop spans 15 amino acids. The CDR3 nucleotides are TGTGCCAGTAGTTCCTGGGACAGTTTTAATGAAAAACTGTTTTTT. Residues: CASSSWDSFNEKLFF.

The CDR3 bases are TGTGCCAGCAGTGAAGGGGGCAGTATCACTGAAGCTTTCTTT. Its protein product is CASSEGGSITEAFF. The rearrangement joins TRBV6-1 to TRBJ1-1; weak D call: TRBD1 (5 bases). Germline-derived CDR1 and CDR2 are MNHNS and SASEGT. CDR3 length: 14 residues. Deletions cut 1 base from V and 4 bases from J, with 10 bases between.